This T cell receptor beta chain originates from a study of molecular identifiers for immune sequencing clone quantification. This clonotype has ten or more counts. Trimming removed 5 bases at V and 6 bases at J, with 23 bases between. Germline V lookup: CDR1 SGHVS, CDR2 FNYEAQ. This CDR3 has 18 residues. TCRdb reprocessed the PCR reads with MiXCR, giving one entry per CDR3 protein. The sample consists of about 70,000 distinct CDR3 sequences, around 18% of them appearing once. The sequence derives from a human donor in good health. Some libraries in this study had Jurkat cell RNA spiked in. This sequence joins TRBV7-6 and TRBJ2-6; D might be TRBD2 (6 bases). Sequenced input: naive CD8+ T cells from blood, with Jurkat cell RNA spiked in. This sample's subset: FACS-sorted CD8+CD4-CCR7+CD45RA+ naive T cells. The DNA of the CDR3 is TGTGCCAGCAGCGCAGTGGCCGGGAGACGATATTTGGCCAACGTCCTGACTTTC. This encodes CASSAVAGRRYLANVLTF.